The 4 T cell receptor beta chains below were found in one sample sequenced in a study of CD8+CD57+ T cells in acquired aplastic anemia (dated by TCRdb to 2016 to 2019). Sequencing took place on an Illumina HiSeq 2000. TCR beta VDJ combination and CDR3 sequence profiling used genomic DNA as the template. TCRdb cleaned the public reads at Q25 with fastp, built clones with MiXCR and kept in-frame beta chains. Every CDR3 protein is listed once, alongside the most common genes and DNA of its rows. The sample table records 150,000 or so distinct CDR3 sequences; 40% to 65% of these occur just once. The ten biggest clones cover 12% of the sample. Expansion of CD8+CD57+ cells had been shown by flow cytometry in the patients chosen for sequencing. The sequencing input was sorted CD4+, CD8+, or CD8+CD57+ T cells (not recorded which) from PBMCs. The source is a human donor with aplastic anemia.

The chain joins TRBV15 to TRBJ1-4; unclear D gene. V dropped 4 bases and J dropped 6 bases, with 6 bases sitting between them. Germline V gene data show CDR1 as LNHNV and CDR2 as YYDKDF (reference sequence). The CDR3 loop spans 12 amino acids. CDR3 bases: TGTGCCACCAGCAATCTGCATGAAAAACTGTTTTTT. This sequence encodes CATSNLHEKLFF. The whole variable domain, filled in from reference TRBV15 and TRBJ1-4, reads DAMVIQNPRYQVTQFGKPVTLSCSQTLNHNVMYWYQQKSSQAPKLLFHYYDKDFNNEADTPDNFQSRRPNTSFCFLDIRSPGLGDTAMYLCATSNLHEKLFFGSGTQLSVL.

The chain links TRBV7-9 to TRBJ2-5; D may be TRBD2 (5 bases). Germline V gives CDR1 SEHNR, CDR2 FQNEAQ (reference sequence). The CDR3 extends over 13 amino acids. V lost 4 bases and J 0 bases, leaving 6 bases between the germline ends. CDR3 nucleotide sequence: TGTGCCAGCAGCTCCGGGGACCAAGAGACCCAGTACTTC. Protein: CASSSGDQETQYF.

V and J are TRBV20-1 and TRBJ1-2, with TRBD1 as a possible D gene (5 bases). The CDR3 runs to 15 residues. V was pared by 6 bases and J by 6 bases, with 23 bases between. Per the germline V gene, CDR1 is DFQATT and CDR2 is SNEGSKA (reference sequence). Here the CDR3 reads CSAAGELGISNGYTF. The CDR3, as DNA: TGCAGTGCGGCGGGGGAGTTAGGTATTAGTAATGGCTACACCTTC.

This clonotype was found once. The rearrangement uses TRBV2 and TRBJ2-1; 16 nucleotides agree with TRBD2. The CDR3 is 20 residues long. The V gene end was trimmed by 2 bases and the J gene end by 9 bases; junction bases not matched to a gene: 16. CDR1 SNHLY and CDR2 FYNNEI come from the germline V gene. The CDR3 nucleotides are TGTGCCAGCAGTGAACGAACGGGACTAGCGGGGGGGCCGCGGGGGGGTGAGCAGTTCTTC. This codes for CASSERTGLAGGPRGGEQFF.